This T cell receptor (beta chain) came from a study of immune aging and cytomegalovirus after organ transplant. Study-level background: Prednisone, tacrolimus and mycophenolate were given to all recipients.

Time point specified: five sample-tagged time points from pre-transplant (day -1) to day 368 post-transplant, pooled. Sorted cells were CMV-responsive CD8+CD137+ and CD4+CD154+ T cells. BD Rhapsody targeted mRNA and AbSeq chemistry was used for microwell cell capture and library preparation. TCRdb called the single-cell sequencing reads again in MiXCR, with one record for every CDR3 protein. The sample lists more than 20,000 distinct CDR3 sequences; just over 35% were seen once. Trimming took 4 bases from V and 5 from J, leaving 12 bases between them. The CDR3 covers 13 residues. Germline CDR1 and CDR2: SGHAT and FQNNGV. This clonotype was detected many times. The antigen is unknown.

The rearrangement joins TRBV11-2 to TRBJ2-7; D unresolved. Sequencing was performed on CMV peptide-activated CD4+ and CD8+ T cells sorted from blood, taken at five time points, pooled. The sample's subset: sorted CD8+CD137+ and CD4+CD154+ T cells after 11 to 12 h CMV IE-1 peptide stimulation. The clonotype originates from a female donor who had a heart transplant and CMV viremia. This chain's CDR3 is CASSSLGFHEQYF. In DNA, the CDR3 is TGTGCCAGCAGCTCGTTAGGCTTCCACGAGCAGTACTTC.